The source of this T cell receptor (beta chain) is a study of blood T cells in healthy people across ages. Broader study findings: In these data, TCR beta diversity tracked strongly with naive T cell percentage.

The trim removed 5 bases at V and 3 bases at J, leaving 4 bases unmatched. This CDR3 contains 13 residues. Germline V gene lookup returns CDR1 SEHNR and CDR2 FQNEAQ (reference sequence). Using a J-beta primer mix together with a sample-barcoded 5' primer, a second PCR was run for roughly 7 to 12 cycles. In TCRdb, the 5' RACE reads were re-called with MiXCR into one record per CDR3 protein. Found here are about 720,000 distinct CDR3 sequences, 25% of them singletons; the top ten hold approximately 3.7%. The table lists this clonotype with many counts. Its antigen is currently unknown. This sample was shared with a second study, whose subject was T cells of mothers and their children. This second study says: Every microgram of extracted RNA entered cDNA synthesis, approximately 1.5 ug per 15 ul.

The V and J genes are TRBV7-9 and TRBJ2-7, with 7 bases fitting TRBD1. Sequenced sample: blood. The clonotype comes from a boy aged 5-17 years in good health. CDR3: CASSPTGFYEQYF. As DNA, the CDR3 is TGTGCCAGCAGCCCGACAGGGTTCTACGAGCAGTACTTC.